What follows is one T cell receptor beta chain and its context. Many counts were recorded for this clonotype. The antigen it binds to is not known. Base qualities were left out, and no much larger clone turns up one base away. The TCR beta CDR3 regions were amplified from RNA transcripts. The first round of RT-PCR for the TCR CDR3 was performed with the HTBI primer set and the Qiagen OneStep RT-PCR kit. The libraries were constructed in a second round of multiplex PCR and then size-selected and purified. The libraries were sequenced on an Illumina HiSeq2000 using paired-end 100 bp reads. For the original study's pipeline: SOAPnuke was used to process the raw data, removing reads that contained adapters or uncalled bases, had a mean Phred below 15, or lacked an exact match to the constant primer or identifier. COPE v1.2.5 was used to merge the high-quality paired reads, and each unique nucleotide sequence was defined as a clonotype. MiTCR v1.1 was used to align clonotypes to the IMGT TRBV, TRBD and TRBJ reference segments. The analysis was restricted to V-J combinations with a frequency above 0.0001, which together covered over 99% of the repertoires. The TCS score was defined as the ratio of F50 (clonal expansion) to E x V (chaos), calculated using BLOSUM62-based TCRdist between CDR3 peptides within each V-J. Welch's t-statistics and random forest reduced roughly 500 V-J features to 13, which were used in a naive Bayes classifier (R e1071). TCRdb reanalyzed the raw reads on its own, using fastp at Q25 for trimming and MiXCR for clone calling, and kept in-frame beta chains. Every distinct CDR3 protein forms one entry, paired with its most common genes and DNA. TCRdb's processing, not the authors' own work, is the source of the V and J calls. This sample holds nearly 600,000 distinct CDR3 sequences; 13% to 15% were observed only once. Approximately 6.4% of the sample lies in the top ten.

The CDR3 goes from the cysteine to the phenylalanine over 14 residues. CDR3 DNA only is kept here, 42 bases in frame from base 1. From a lookup of the germline V gene, CDR1 and CDR2 are SNHLY and FYNNEI. Between the V and J ends, shortened by 6 bases and 0 bases respectively, the junction contains 9 bases. This specimen belongs to a study of T cells in Graves' hyperthyroidism and ophthalmopathy (dated by TCRdb to about 2019). In the study overall: Peripheral blood was sampled at the time of initial diagnosis, prior to any treatment. TCR V-J signatures able to tell the groups apart were searched for in a discovery cohort of approximately 95 patients, of whom fewer than 45 had Graves' ophthalmopathy and under 65 had stable Graves' hyperthyroidism. For training and testing, the approximately 97 patients in the discovery cohort were randomly divided in a 7:3 ratio. Once sampling was done, hyperthyroidism patients were given methimazole at a starting dose of 30 mg daily, whereas ophthalmopathy patients were given high-dose intravenous methylprednisolone. Thyroid tissue and blood T-cell repertoires from about six Graves' hyperthyroidism patients were also compared in the study. Whether ophthalmopathy could be predicted prospectively was tested in an independent validation cohort made up of about 20 hyperthyroidism patients plus 17 patients who later progressed to ophthalmopathy. The paper reports TCR Vbeta CDR3 sequencing of some 140 peripheral blood samples: around 45 ophthalmopathy, under 80 hyperthyroidism and around 17 progressor patients. What the research found in general, with its limitations: Most expanded thyroid clonotypes (frequency above 0.001) were also found in blood, which suggests that blood repertoires may mirror thyroid immune responses. A model built on a 13 V-J signature distinguished ophthalmopathy from stable hyperthyroidism, reaching around 88% sensitivity and 81.08% specificity in cross-validation and 80%/75% in testing. No statistical method was used to set the sample size in advance, and investigators knew the group allocation. In validation, the model predicted progression to ophthalmopathy with 55% to 71% sensitivity and around 72% specificity, a median of about 6 months before onset.

Ophthalmopathy patients had moderately to severely active disease, with a Clinical Activity Score of 3 or more, a NOSPECS grade of 4 or more, and a disease duration of less than 3 months. The study excluded patients with uncontrolled infections, other autoimmune diseases, pregnancy or lactation. Diagnoses relied on clinical symptoms, serum thyroxine and TRAb, thyroid ultrasound and orbital computed tomography. PBMCs were isolated from 8 to 10 ml of fresh peripheral blood by Ficoll-Paque density gradient centrifugation. Trizol reagent was used to extract total RNA, and RNA quality was then checked on an Agilent 2100 Bioanalyzer.

Sequences were obtained from blood. The chain was built from TRBV2 and TRBJ2-4, and perhaps TRBD1 as D gene, on 6 matching bases. The TCR sequence derives from a woman younger than 35 with Graves' ophthalmopathy. The DNA reads as follows: TGTGCCAGCAGGACAGGTCTAGCCAAAAACATTCAGTACTTC. Translated, this gives CASRTGLAKNIQYF.